This TCR beta chain was captured in a study of cytomegalovirus exposure and HLA in healthy donors. Whole-study results and caveats: Cytomegalovirus association was assigned to more than 150 TCR beta chains.

PCR amplification relied on 60 Vbeta primers (plus 13 Jbeta primers). The data were produced by immunoSEQ multiplex PCR, yet TCRdb's version contains in-frame clones alone and is incomplete. The repertoire includes roughly 190,000 clones, roughly 78% of them detected once, and approximately 1.5% sits in the top ten. The CDR3 length is 13 residues. V lost 5 bases to trimming and J lost 4 bases, with 11 bases between them. CDR1 and CDR2 from the germline V gene are MNHEY and SMNVEV (reference sequence). As concerns this clone: Antigen specificity is unknown.

This receptor was obtained from a girl between 5 and 17 years old in good health and CMV-seropositive. Sequencing was performed on PBMCs. This chain links TRBV27 with TRBJ1-2, with unresolved D. CDR3 amino acids: CASSRQATYGYTF. The CDR3, as DNA: TGTGCCAGCAGTCGACAAGCTACCTATGGCTACACCTTC.